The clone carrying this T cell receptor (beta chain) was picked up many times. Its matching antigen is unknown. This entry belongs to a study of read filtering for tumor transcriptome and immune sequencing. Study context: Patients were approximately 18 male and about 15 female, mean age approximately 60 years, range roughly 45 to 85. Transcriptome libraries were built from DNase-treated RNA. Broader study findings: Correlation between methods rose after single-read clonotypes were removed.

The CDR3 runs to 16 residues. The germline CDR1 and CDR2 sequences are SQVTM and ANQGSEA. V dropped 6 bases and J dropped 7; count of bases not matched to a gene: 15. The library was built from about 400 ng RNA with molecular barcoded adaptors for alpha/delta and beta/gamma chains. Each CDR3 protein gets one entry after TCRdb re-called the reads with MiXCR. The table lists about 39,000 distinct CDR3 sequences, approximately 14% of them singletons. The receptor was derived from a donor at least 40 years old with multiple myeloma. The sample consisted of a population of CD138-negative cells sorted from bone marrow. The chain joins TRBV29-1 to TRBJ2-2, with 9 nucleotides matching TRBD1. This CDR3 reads CSVIGQGSSWGGELFF. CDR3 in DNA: TGCAGCGTGATCGGACAGGGGTCTTCTTGGGGCGGGGAGCTGTTTTTT.